This TCR beta chain was identified during a study of OX40 agonist ivuxolimab in advanced cancers. Study-level information: Age averaged around 54 years (range about 23 to 85), and 82.7% were male.

Notes on the study in general: Clonal expansion by week 6 occurred in CD4+ and CD8+ blood T cells (at 0.1 to 3.0 mg/kg).

Here immunoSEQ multiplex PCR was the method, and the copy in TCRdb shows in-frame clones only, minus some. The sample holds tens of thousands of clones; around 91% are singletons and the top ten take under 20%. In regard to this clone: Its antigen is still unknown.

The ends were cut back, 6 bases at V and 3 bases at J, with 11 bases in the middle. This CDR3 is built from 14 residues. Looked up from germline, CDR1 is MRHNA and CDR2 is SNTAGT. Specimen: CD4+ or CD8+ T cells sorted from blood, collected in a trial of the OX40 agonist ivuxolimab. This clonotype was obtained from an adult with an advanced solid tumor such as melanoma, head and neck, liver or kidney cancer. The rearrangement joins TRBV6-4 to TRBJ2-2; D is uncertain. For the CDR3, the DNA is TGTGCCAGCAGAGCCTTGCCCTACACCGGGGAGCTGTTTTTT. This sequence encodes CASRALPYTGELFF.